This T cell receptor beta chain was captured by sequencing in a study of PD-1 blockade in classical Hodgkin lymphoma. Across the study: Once every 2 weeks, patients received intravenous nivolumab at 3 mg/kg.

The CDR3 has 15 amino acids. CDR1 MNHNS and CDR2 SASEGT come from the germline V gene. Trimming left V 7 bases short and J 1 base short, with 17 bases between. Patients all relapsed after autologous stem cell transplantation, and there was variation in brentuximab vedotin exposure. This clone was detected only a few times. Assay used: immunoSEQ multiplex PCR; TCRdb lists only in-frame clones, some missing. The table has about 24,000 clones, 60% to 85% seen once. This specimen was peripheral blood mononuclear cells (PBMCs), taken before the second cycle of nivolumab. This TCR derives from a human donor with classical Hodgkin lymphoma. The chain links TRBV6-1 to TRBJ2-7, with a weak D call TRBD2 (5 bases). The CDR3 DNA reads as TGTGCCAGCACCTTCCCCAGCGGAGCTTCCTACGAGCAGTACTTC. Its protein is CASTFPSGASYEQYF.